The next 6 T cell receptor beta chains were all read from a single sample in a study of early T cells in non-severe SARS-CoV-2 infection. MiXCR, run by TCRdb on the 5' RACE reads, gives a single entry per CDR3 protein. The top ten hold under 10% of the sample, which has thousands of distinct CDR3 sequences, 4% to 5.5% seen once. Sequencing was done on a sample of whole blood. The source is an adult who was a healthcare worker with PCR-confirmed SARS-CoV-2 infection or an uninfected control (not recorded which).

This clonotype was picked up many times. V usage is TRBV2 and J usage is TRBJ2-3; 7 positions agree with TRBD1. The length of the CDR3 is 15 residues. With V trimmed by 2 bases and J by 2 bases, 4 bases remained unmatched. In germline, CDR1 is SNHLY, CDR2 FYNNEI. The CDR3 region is CASSERGRNTDTQYF. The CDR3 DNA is TGTGCCAGCAGTGAAAGGGGGCGCAACACAGATACGCAGTATTTT.

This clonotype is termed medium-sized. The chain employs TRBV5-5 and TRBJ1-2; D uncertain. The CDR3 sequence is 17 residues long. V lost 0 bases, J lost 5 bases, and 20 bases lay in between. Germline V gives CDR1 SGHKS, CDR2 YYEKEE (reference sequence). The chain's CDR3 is CASSLVGGLIDPYGYTF. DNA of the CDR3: TGTGCCAGCAGCTTGGTTGGAGGGCTGATAGATCCATATGGCTACACCTTC.

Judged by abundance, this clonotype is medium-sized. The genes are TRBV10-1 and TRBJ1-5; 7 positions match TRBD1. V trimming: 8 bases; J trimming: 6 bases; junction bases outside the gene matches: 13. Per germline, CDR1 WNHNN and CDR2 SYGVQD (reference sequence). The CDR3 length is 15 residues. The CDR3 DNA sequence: TGCGCCAGCCCGCCGGGGCAGGGGGATCGTCAGCCCCAGCATTTT. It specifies CASPPGQGDRQPQHF.

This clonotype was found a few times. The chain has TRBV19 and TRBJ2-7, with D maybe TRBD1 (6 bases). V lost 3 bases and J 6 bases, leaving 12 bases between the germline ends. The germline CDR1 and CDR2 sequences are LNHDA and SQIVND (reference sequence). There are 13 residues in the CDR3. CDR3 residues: CASSITGQFEQYF. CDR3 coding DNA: TGTGCCAGTAGTATTACAGGGCAGTTCGAGCAGTACTTC.

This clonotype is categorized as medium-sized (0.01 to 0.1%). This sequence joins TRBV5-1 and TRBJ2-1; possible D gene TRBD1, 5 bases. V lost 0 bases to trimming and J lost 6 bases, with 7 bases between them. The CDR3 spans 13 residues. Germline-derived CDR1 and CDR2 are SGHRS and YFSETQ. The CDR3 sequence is CASSLGQSNEQFF. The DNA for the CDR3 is TGCGCCAGCAGCTTGGGACAGAGCAATGAGCAGTTCTTC.

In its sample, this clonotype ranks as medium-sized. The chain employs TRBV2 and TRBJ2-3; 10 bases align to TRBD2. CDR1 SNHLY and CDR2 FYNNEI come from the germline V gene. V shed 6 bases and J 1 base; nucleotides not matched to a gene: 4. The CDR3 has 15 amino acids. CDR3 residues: CASRAGTSGTDTQYF. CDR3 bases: TGTGCCAGCAGAGCCGGGACTAGCGGCACAGATACGCAGTATTTT.